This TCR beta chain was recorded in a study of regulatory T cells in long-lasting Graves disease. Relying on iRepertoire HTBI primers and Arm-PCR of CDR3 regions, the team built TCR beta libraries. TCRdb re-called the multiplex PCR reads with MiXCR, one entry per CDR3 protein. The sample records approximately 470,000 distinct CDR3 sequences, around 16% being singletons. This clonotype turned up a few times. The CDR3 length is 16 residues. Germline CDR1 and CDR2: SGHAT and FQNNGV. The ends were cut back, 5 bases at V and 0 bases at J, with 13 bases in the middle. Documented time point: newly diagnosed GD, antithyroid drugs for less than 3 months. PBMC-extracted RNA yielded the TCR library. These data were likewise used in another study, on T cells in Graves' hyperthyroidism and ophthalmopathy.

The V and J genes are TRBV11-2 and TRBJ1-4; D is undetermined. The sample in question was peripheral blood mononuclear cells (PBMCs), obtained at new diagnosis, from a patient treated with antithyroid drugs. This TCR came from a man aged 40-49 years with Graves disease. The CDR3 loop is CASSPGLRSTNEKLFF. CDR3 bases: TGTGCCAGCAGCCCCGGACTCCGATCAACTAATGAAAAACTGTTTTTT.